The rows below give T cell receptor beta chains drawn from one sample of a study of response to subunit inactivated influenza vaccine. TCRdb redid the calling of the RT-PCR reads with MiXCR, one entry per CDR3 protein. The table has roughly 620,000 distinct CDR3 sequences, roughly 12% seen once; the top ten hold approximately 11%. These data were also filed under a second study, of T cells expressing NK-cell markers.

Here the sequenced sample was PBMCs from blood, taken on the day of vaccination. The receptors here all came from a man aged 50 or older who received an inactivated influenza vaccine. Each CDR3 is given with its conserved first and last residue. D genes are given only for firm matches. Where a row states a size, it is once, few, many or the class of an expanded clone; other rows omit it.

>14|TRBJ1-5|TRBV18|TRBD1|once
CASTQGASNQPQHF
TGTGCCAGCACACAGGGGGCGAGTAATCAGCCCCAGCATTTT
>15|TRBJ2-1|TRBV12-3/TRBV12-4|TRBD2|few
CASSLVLAAFNEQFF
TGTGCCAGCAGTTTAGTACTAGCGGCCTTCAATGAGCAGTTCTTC
>15|TRBJ2-5|TRBV5-1|TRBD1|many
CASSAGTGGQETQYF
TGCGCCAGCAGCGCGGGGACAGGGGGCCAAGAGACCCAGTACTTC
>13|TRBJ2-5|TRBV6-1|NA|few
CASKQSLQETQYF
TGTGCCAGCAAACAGAGTCTCCAAGAGACCCAGTACTTC
>14|TRBJ2-5|TRBV5-6|NA|NA
CASSFGVTQETQYF
TGTGCCAGCAGCTTTGGGGTCACCCAAGAGACCCAGTACTTC
>15|TRBJ2-2|TRBV7-2|TRBD1|many
CASSRGTGESRELFF
TGTGCCAGCAGCCGCGGGACAGGGGAGTCAAGGGAGCTGTTTTTT
>15|TRBJ2-7|TRBV7-2|NA|NA
CASSLFRQGNYEQYF
TGTGCCAGCAGCTTATTTCGCCAGGGGAACTACGAGCAGTACTTC
>16|TRBJ2-1|TRBV12-3/TRBV12-4|TRBD2|NA
CASSLRRTRPYNEQFF
TGTGCCAGCAGTTTGCGACGGACTAGACCCTACAATGAGCAGTTCTTC
>18|TRBJ2-2|TRBV5-1|NA|few
CASSAPPSSGPNTGELFF
TGCGCCAGCAGCGCTCCTCCTTCGTCTGGACCGAACACCGGGGAGCTGTTTTTT
>15|TRBJ2-1|TRBV4-3|NA|NA
CASSGDHPAYNEQFF
TGCGCCAGCAGCGGGGACCATCCAGCCTACAATGAGCAGTTCTTC
>16|TRBJ2-7|TRBV7-6|TRBD2|NA
CASSPSGAGGKYEQYF
TGTGCCAGCAGCCCGTCGGGGGCGGGAGGGAAGTACGAGCAGTACTTC
>15|TRBJ2-3|TRBV7-9|TRBD2|many
CASSPGLAIADTQYF
TGTGCCAGCAGCCCGGGACTAGCTATAGCAGATACGCAGTATTTT
>13|TRBJ2-1|TRBV7-9|NA|NA
CASSPRDVNEQFF
TGTGCCAGCAGCCCGCGGGACGTCAATGAGCAGTTCTTC
>14|TRBJ2-5|TRBV6-5|NA|NA
CASSYSLVGETQYF
TGTGCCAGCAGTTACAGTTTAGTAGGGGAGACCCAGTACTTC
>15|TRBJ2-2|TRBV7-9|NA|few
CASSFRQSSIGELFF
TGTGCCAGCAGCTTTCGACAGAGTAGCATCGGGGAGCTGTTTTTT
>17|TRBJ2-2|TRBV12-3/TRBV12-4|TRBD2|few
CASSLRAGGVNTGELFF
TGTGCCAGCAGTCTCCGAGCGGGAGGGGTAAACACCGGGGAGCTGTTTTTT
>14|TRBJ1-1|TRBV7-8|NA|NA
CASSLGTYSTEAFF
TGTGCCAGCAGCTTAGGGACTTATTCGACTGAAGCTTTCTTT
>15|TRBJ2-3|TRBV11-2|NA|few
CASSFIRPIQDTQYF
TGTGCCAGCAGCTTTATCCGGCCAATTCAAGATACGCAGTATTTT
>15|TRBJ2-5|TRBV20-1|TRBD1|many
CSAKNRGRSEETQYF
TGCAGTGCAAAGAACAGGGGCCGCTCGGAAGAGACCCAGTACTTC
>14|TRBJ1-5|TRBV29-1|NA|many
CSVATGSANRPQHF
TGCAGCGTTGCTACAGGGTCAGCTAATCGGCCCCAGCATTTT
>13|TRBJ1-2|TRBV5-1|NA|NA
CASSIGQAYGYTF
TGCGCCAGCAGCATCGGACAAGCCTATGGCTACACCTTC
>13|TRBJ2-1|TRBV27|NA|many
CASSLSAYNEQFF
TGTGCCAGCAGTTTATCTGCCTACAATGAGCAGTTCTTC
>15|TRBJ1-5|TRBV7-3|NA|NA
CANTSRRQGFKPQHF
TGTGCCAACACTTCACGAAGGCAGGGGTTTAAGCCCCAGCATTTT
>16|TRBJ2-3|TRBV7-9|TRBD1|many
CASSRGTGASTDTQYF
TGTGCCAGCAGCCGAGGGACAGGGGCTAGCACAGATACGCAGTATTTT
>14|TRBJ1-1|TRBV12-3/TRBV12-4|NA|few
CASRPGPSNTEAFF
TGTGCCAGCCGCCCTGGGCCGAGTAACACTGAAGCTTTCTTT
>15|TRBJ2-5|TRBV6-1|TRBD1|few
CASSKNRGMRETQYF
TGTGCCAGCAGTAAGAACAGGGGGATGAGAGAGACCCAGTACTTC
>15|TRBJ2-3|TRBV29-1|TRBD2|NA
CSAEPTSGSTDTQYF
TGCAGCGCCGAGCCCACTAGCGGTAGCACAGATACGCAGTATTTT
>15|TRBJ2-1|TRBV7-8|TRBD1|many
CASSPRDRAYNEQFF
TGTGCCAGCAGCCCACGGGACAGAGCCTACAATGAGCAGTTCTTC
>13|TRBJ2-7|TRBV20-1|NA|few
CSARGPLNYEQYF
TGCAGTGCTAGAGGTCCCCTGAACTACGAGCAGTACTTC
>19|TRBJ1-6|TRBV4-1|NA|many
CASSQESTRDLSFNSPLHF
TGCGCCAGCAGCCAAGAATCAACACGGGACCTCTCATTTAATTCACCCCTCCACTTT
>16|TRBJ2-1|TRBV28|TRBD2|many
CASSGLLAGSYNEQFF
TGTGCCAGCAGTGGTCTCCTAGCGGGTAGTTACAATGAGCAGTTCTTC
>15|TRBJ2-1|TRBV2|NA|NA
CASSDGATPYNEQFF
TGTGCCAGCAGTGATGGGGCAACCCCCTACAATGAGCAGTTCTTC
>15|TRBJ2-7|TRBV2|TRBD2|NA
CASSETRGRAYEQYF
TGTGCCAGCAGTGAGACGCGCGGGAGGGCCTACGAGCAGTACTTC
>15|TRBJ2-3|TRBV20-1|TRBD2|few
CSADGGSGGTDTQYF
TGCAGTGCCGACGGGGGTAGCGGGGGCACAGATACGCAGTATTTT
>15|TRBJ2-3|TRBV6-2/TRBV6-3|TRBD1|few
CASSYWDRGTDTQYF
TGTGCCAGCAGTTACTGGGACAGGGGCACAGATACGCAGTATTTT
>16|TRBJ2-5|TRBV6-2/TRBV6-3|TRBD1|NA
CASSDPGTGGTETQYF
TGTGCCAGCAGTGACCCCGGGACAGGTGGGACAGAGACCCAGTACTTC
>13|TRBJ1-1|TRBV5-1|NA|many
CASSWTLNTEAFF
TGCGCCAGCAGCTGGACGCTGAACACTGAAGCTTTCTTT
>12|TRBJ2-7|TRBV20-1|NA|NA
CSAGRQSYEQYF
TGCAGTGCAGGAAGACAGTCCTACGAGCAGTACTTC
>13|TRBJ2-1|TRBV10-3|TRBD2|NA
CATLAGDHNEQFF
TGTGCCACCTTAGCGGGAGACCACAATGAGCAGTTCTTC
>11|TRBJ2-3|TRBV29-1|NA|NA
CSVLKADTQYF
TGCAGCGTTCTTAAGGCAGATACGCAGTATTTT
>15|TRBJ2-2|TRBV30|TRBD1|many
CAWRGGRKNTGELFF
TGTGCCTGGAGAGGGGGCAGGAAAAACACCGGGGAGCTGTTTTTT
>13|TRBJ1-5|TRBV7-2|NA|NA
CASSLKNNQPQHF
TGTGCCAGCAGCTTAAAGAACAATCAGCCCCAGCATTTT
>15|TRBJ2-6|TRBV12-3/TRBV12-4|TRBD2|few
CASSSGLAGANVLTF
TGTGCCAGCAGTTCGGGACTAGCCGGGGCCAACGTCCTGACTTTC
>14|TRBJ2-7|TRBV10-3|TRBD1|NA
CAIREPGQGIEQYF
TGTGCCATCAGAGAGCCGGGACAGGGGATCGAGCAGTACTTC
>14|TRBJ2-3|TRBV4-3|TRBD1|few
CASSQLTGADTQYF
TGCGCCAGCAGCCAACTAACAGGGGCAGATACGCAGTATTTT
>15|TRBJ1-6|TRBV5-1|NA|NA
CASSLEVGAHSPLHF
TGCGCCAGCAGCTTGGAGGTAGGGGCGCATTCACCCCTCCACTTT
>16|TRBJ2-3|TRBV28|NA|NA
CASSPPGGLGTDTQYF
TGTGCCAGCAGTCCCCCAGGGGGACTAGGCACAGATACGCAGTATTTT
>14|TRBJ1-5|TRBV5-1|NA|NA
CASSFTVGDQPQHF
TGCGCCAGCAGCTTTACGGTAGGGGATCAGCCCCAGCATTTT
>16|TRBJ2-1|TRBV5-1|TRBD1|NA
CASSLMTGSLYNEQFF
TGCGCCAGCAGCTTGATGACAGGGAGTTTGTACAATGAGCAGTTCTTC
>16|TRBJ2-2|TRBV7-9|NA|NA
CASSLKGPFNTGELFF
TGTGCCAGCAGCTTAAAGGGTCCGTTCAACACCGGGGAGCTGTTTTTT
>15|TRBJ1-6|TRBV5-1|NA|NA
CASSFTGTSGSPLHF
TGCGCCAGCAGCTTTACCGGGACATCTGGTTCACCCCTCCACTTT
>13|TRBJ2-7|TRBV25-1|NA|few
CASSESAISEQYF
TGTGCCAGCAGTGAATCGGCGATCAGCGAGCAGTACTTC
>16|TRBJ2-5|TRBV20-1|TRBD1|many
CSASPSGQGFSKTQYF
TGCAGTGCTAGTCCCTCCGGACAGGGATTTTCGAAGACCCAGTACTTC
>15|TRBJ2-1|TRBV15|NA|NA
CATSRRRDPYNEQFF
TGTGCCACCAGCAGGAGGAGGGACCCCTACAATGAGCAGTTCTTC
>12|TRBJ2-7|TRBV20-1|NA|NA
CSAREGGYEQYF
TGCAGTGCTAGAGAGGGGGGTTACGAGCAGTACTTC
>15|TRBJ2-7|TRBV7-2|NA|many
CASSVQGAGHYEQYF
TGTGCCAGCAGTGTACAAGGGGCGGGGCACTACGAGCAGTACTTC
>16|TRBJ2-7|TRBV18|NA|few
CASSPRRLPNAYEQYF
TGTGCCAGCTCACCAAGGCGACTCCCGAACGCCTACGAGCAGTACTTC
>13|TRBJ2-7|TRBV5-1|TRBD1|NA
CASRTGAAYEQYF
TGCGCCAGCCGGACAGGGGCCGCCTACGAGCAGTACTTC
>16|TRBJ2-7|TRBV12-3/TRBV12-4|NA|NA
CASTIAPGAGSYEQYF
TGTGCCAGCACCATAGCCCCAGGGGCAGGGTCCTACGAGCAGTACTTC